The 21 T cell receptor beta chains below all came from one sample that was sequenced in a study of blood T cell repertoires in COVID-19. TCRdb's table, derived via immunoSEQ multiplex PCR, lists solely in-frame clones and lacks some. The table has roughly 160,000 clones, about 88% seen once. The sequenced sample was peripheral blood. Receptors originate from a man aged 50 or older who had recovered from COVID-19.

The chain has TRBV3-1 (or the pseudogene TRBV3-2) and TRBJ1-2; possible D gene TRBD1, 5 bases. The CDR3 consists of 13 residues. Trimming pared 4 bases from V and 2 bases from J, leaving 8 bases between. Germline V gene data show CDR1 as LGHDT and CDR2 as YNNKEL (reference sequence). DNA of the CDR3: TGTGCCAGCAGCCCAGCAGGGAACTATGGCTACACCTTC. It is translated as CASSPAGNYGYTF.

In this sample, this clone turned up many times. The CDR3, as DNA: TGTGCCAGCATCCGGGGTACTACTCCTGAAGCTTTCTTT. Amino acid sequence: CASIRGTTPEAFF. V and J are TRBV2 and TRBJ1-1; the D is unclear. The V gene's germline CDR1 is SNHLY and CDR2 FYNNEI. Between the trimmed V and J ends, which lost 7 bases and 6 bases, there was a span of 15 bases. CDR3 length: 13 residues. The full variable domain, with the rest looked up from reference TRBV2 and TRBJ1-1, is EPEVTQTPSHQVTQMGQEVILRCVPISNHLYFYWYRQILGQKVEFLVSFYNNEISEKSEIFDDQFSVERPDGSNFTLKIRSTKLEDSAMYFCASIRGTTPEAFFGQGTRLTVV.

The V call is TRBV6-2 or TRBV6-3, the J call TRBJ2-7; 7 bases are a match to TRBD1. Unmatched junction bases numbered 9, after V lost 6 bases and J lost 4 bases. The CDR3 is 14 amino acids. Germline lookup yields CDR1 MNHEY and CDR2 SVGEGT. The CDR3 DNA follows: TGTGCCAGCAGCTTACAGGGGTTAGGATACGAGCAGTACTTC. It encodes CASSLQGLGYEQYF.

V is TRBV9 and J is TRBJ2-3, with TRBD2 identical over 8 bases. After removal of 0 bases from V and 3 bases from J, the junction contained 6 bases not matched to a gene. This CDR3 is 16 amino acids long. CDR1 is SGDLS and CDR2 is YYNGEE in the germline V gene. This CDR3 reads CASSVVAGGGTDTQYF. The CDR3 DNA follows: TGTGCCAGCAGCGTAGTGGCGGGGGGTGGTACAGATACGCAGTATTTT.

The V call is TRBV5-4, the J call TRBJ2-1; D remains unclear. CDR3 length: 13 residues. CDR1 is SGHNT, CDR2 YYREEE, per germline (reference sequence). V gave up 3 bases and J gave up 10 bases, with 14 bases separating them. CDR3 residues: CASSSNGVGEQFF. The DNA of the CDR3 is TGTGCCAGCAGCTCGAACGGTGTCGGGGAGCAGTTCTTC. Combining the CDR3 with reference TRBV5-4 and TRBJ2-1 gives the whole variable domain ETGVTQSPTHLIKTRGQQVTLRCSSQSGHNTVSWYQQALGQGPQFIFQYYREEENGRGNFPPRFSGLQFPNYSSELNVNALELDDSALYLCASSSNGVGEQFFGPGTRLTVL.

This clone was recorded once. DNA for the CDR3: TGTGCCAGCAGCTTACCAGGGGAATACTACGAGCAGTACTTC. This gives the protein CASSLPGEYYEQYF. The chain employs TRBV7-9 and TRBJ2-7; possible D gene TRBD1, 6 bases. This CDR3 spans 14 amino acids. V lost 2 bases and J lost 3, with 11 bases in between. The germline gives CDR1 SEHNR, CDR2 FQNEAQ (reference sequence).

This clone occurred once. J is TRBJ2-3 and V is TRBV30, with TRBD2 matching 8 bases. CDR1 is GTSNPN and CDR2 is SVGIG in the germline V gene (reference sequence). CDR3 length: 16 amino acids. V shed 0 bases, J shed 3 bases, and the junction held 8 bases outside the gene matches. The CDR3 protein is CAWSVDGGAGTDTQYF. In DNA, the CDR3 is TGTGCCTGGAGTGTAGACGGGGGGGCGGGGACAGATACGCAGTATTTT.

The rearrangement joins TRBV6-7 to TRBJ2-7, with TRBD2 matching 13 bases. TRBV6-7 is marked as an open reading frame, function uncertain. V was clipped by 4 bases and J by 4 bases; unmatched bases: 7. The CDR3 totals 16 residues. The CDR3 loop is CASSSTGLAGVYEQYF. The CDR3 DNA reads as TGTGCCAGCAGTTCTACCGGACTAGCGGGAGTGTACGAGCAGTACTTC.

J is TRBJ1-1 and V is TRBV28; D is perhaps TRBD1 (6 bases). CDR3 length: 14 amino acids. CDR1 and CDR2 from the germline V gene are MDHEN and SYDVKM. V lost 5 bases and J lost 1, with 11 bases in between. The CDR3 protein is CASSVTGPNTEAFF. In DNA form, the CDR3 reads TGTGCCAGCAGTGTGACAGGACCGAACACTGAAGCTTTCTTT.

The V call is TRBV5-5, the J call TRBJ1-1; D call uncertain. The CDR3 contains 14 residues. V lost 4 bases, J lost 0 bases, and 10 bases lay in between. The germline CDR1 and CDR2 sequences are SGHKS and YYEKEE (reference sequence). The chain's CDR3 is CASSPPGLNTEAFF. The CDR3 DNA sequence: TGTGCCAGCAGCCCGCCGGGTTTGAACACTGAAGCTTTCTTT. Together with reference TRBV5-5 and TRBJ1-1, the CDR3 gives the full variable domain: DAGVTQSPTHLIKTRGQQVTLRCSPISGHKSVSWYQQVLGQGPQFIFQYYEKEERGRGNFPDRFSARQFPNYSSELNVNALLLGDSALYLCASSPPGLNTEAFFGQGTRLTVV.

CDR3 sequence reads: CASSYRDSYNEQFF. CDR3 sequence (DNA): TGTGCCAGCAGTTACCGGGACAGTTACAATGAGCAGTTCTTC. The chain carries TRBV6-5 and TRBJ2-1; 7 nucleotides align to TRBD1. Losses at the gene ends were 2 bases for V and 4 bases for J; bases not matched to a gene: 2. Germline assignment: CDR1 MNHEY and CDR2 SVGAGI. This CDR3 region has 14 residues.

A note on this clone: At the DNA level, this CDR3 is encoded by other sequences in the same sample as well. The chain has TRBV6-5 and TRBJ2-5, with TRBD2 matching over 8 bases. This CDR3 has 14 amino acids. CDR1 and CDR2 (germline): MNHEY, SVGAGI. Trimming took 2 bases from V and 4 from J; bases not matched to a gene: 3. DNA for the CDR3: TGTGCCAGCAGTTACCCGGGGGGGGGAGAGACCCAGTACTTC. This gives the protein CASSYPGGGETQYF.

The J gene is TRBJ2-1, the V gene TRBV6-5; 8 bases fit TRBD2. The CDR3 is 15 amino acids. The V gene end was trimmed by 8 bases and the J gene end by 0 bases; junction bases not matched to a gene: 6. The germline V gene has CDR1 MNHEY and CDR2 SVGAGI. The chain's CDR3 is CASLAGGSSYNEQFF. The CDR3, as DNA: TGTGCCAGCCTAGCGGGTGGCTCCTCCTACAATGAGCAGTTCTTC.

This chain uses TRBV27 with TRBJ2-7; a weak D match, TRBD2 (6 bases). The CDR3 covers 18 residues. Per the germline V gene, CDR1 is MNHEY and CDR2 is SMNVEV (reference sequence). With 2 bases removed from V and 6 bases from J, the gap between germline ends came to 26 bases. The CDR3 loop is CASSLGRSGTGLSGEQYF. The CDR3 coding sequence is TGTGCCAGCAGTTTAGGGAGATCAGGGACGGGACTTTCTGGCGAGCAGTACTTC.

The chain couples TRBV9 to TRBJ2-5; D remains ambiguous. The CDR3 spans 13 residues. Germline CDR1 is SGDLS and CDR2 is YYNGEE. Trimming left V 4 bases short and J 1 base short, with 8 bases between. Here the CDR3 DNA reads TGTGCCAGCAGCAACCCACTCCAAGAGACCCAGTACTTC. Encoded protein: CASSNPLQETQYF.

The chain uses TRBV4-3 and TRBJ2-5; TRBD1 is a possible D gene (6 bases). This CDR3 contains 13 residues. Germline CDR1 LGHNA, CDR2 YSLEER. V lost 0 bases to trimming and J lost 4 bases, with 6 bases between them. CDR3 in DNA: TGCGCCAGCAGCCAAGACAGGGGAGAGACCCAGTACTTC. This translates into CASSQDRGETQYF.

The chain has TRBV27 and TRBJ2-2, with TRBD1 identical over 9 bases. V shed 10 bases and J 1 base; nucleotides not matched to a gene: 4. The CDR3 has 14 amino acids. Germline loops: CDR1 MNHEY, CDR2 SMNVEV (reference sequence). The CDR3 here is CATGDRENTGELFF. DNA of the CDR3: TGTGCCACCGGGGACAGGGAGAACACCGGGGAGCTGTTTTTT.

The rearrangement joins TRBV30 to TRBJ2-2, with 7 bases aligning to TRBD1. In germline, CDR1 is GTSNPN, CDR2 SVGIG (reference sequence). The trim removed 2 bases at V and 7 bases at J, leaving 4 bases unmatched. The length of the CDR3 is 13 residues. CDR3 protein: CAWSRQGVGELFF. In DNA, the CDR3 is TGTGCCTGGAGTAGACAGGGAGTCGGGGAGCTGTTTTTT.

This clone occurred once. The genes are TRBV18 and TRBJ2-2, with 9 bases identical to TRBD2. The CDR3 is made up of 17 amino acids. The V and J ends lost 5 bases and 0 bases, in that order; junction bases with no gene match: 7. The germline gives CDR1 KGHSH, CDR2 LQKENI. CDR3 region: CASSKGASGTNTGELFF. In nucleotides, the CDR3 is TGTGCCAGCTCAAAAGGGGCTAGCGGGACGAACACCGGGGAGCTGTTTTTT.

The CDR3 here is CASTRGIYYEQYF. The CDR3 DNA reads TGTGCCAGCACTCGGGGAATTTATTACGAGCAGTACTTC. This rearrangement joins TRBV25-1 to TRBJ2-7, with TRBD2 as a possible D gene (5 bases). Germline-derived CDR1 and CDR2 are MGHDK and SYGVNS. The CDR3 extends over 13 amino acids. V lost 7 bases, J lost 4 bases, and 14 bases lay in between.

The chain recombines TRBV13 with TRBJ2-7; TRBD1 matches 8 bases. This CDR3 has 13 residues. V was pared by 4 bases and J by 3 bases, with 2 bases of the junction left unmatched. CDR1 and CDR2 (germline): PRHDT, FYEKMQ (reference sequence). The CDR3, as DNA: TGTGCCAGCAGCTCCGGACAGGGCTACGAGCAGTACTTC. This translates into CASSSGQGYEQYF.